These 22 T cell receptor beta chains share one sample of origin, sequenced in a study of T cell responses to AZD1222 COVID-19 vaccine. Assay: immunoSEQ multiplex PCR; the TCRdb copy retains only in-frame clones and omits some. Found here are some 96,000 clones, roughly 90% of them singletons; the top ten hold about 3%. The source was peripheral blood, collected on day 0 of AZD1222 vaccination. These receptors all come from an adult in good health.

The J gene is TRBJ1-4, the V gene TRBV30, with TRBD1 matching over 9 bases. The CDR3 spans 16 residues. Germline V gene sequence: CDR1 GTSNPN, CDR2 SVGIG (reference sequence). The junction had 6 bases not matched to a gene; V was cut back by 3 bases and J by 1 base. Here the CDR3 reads CAWSLETGGTNEKLFF. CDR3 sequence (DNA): TGTGCCTGGAGCCTGGAGACAGGGGGAACTAATGAAAAACTGTTTTTT.

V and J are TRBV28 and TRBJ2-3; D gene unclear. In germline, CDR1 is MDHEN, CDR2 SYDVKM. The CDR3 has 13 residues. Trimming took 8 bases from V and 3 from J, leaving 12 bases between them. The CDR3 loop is CASGLVGTDTQYF. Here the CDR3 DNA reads TGTGCCAGCGGGCTGGTCGGGACAGATACGCAGTATTTT.

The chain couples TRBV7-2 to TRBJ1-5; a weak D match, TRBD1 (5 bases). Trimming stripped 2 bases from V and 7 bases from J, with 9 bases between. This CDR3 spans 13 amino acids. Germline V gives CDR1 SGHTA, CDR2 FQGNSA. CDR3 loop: CASSLRGGQPQHF. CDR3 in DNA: TGTGCCAGCAGCTTAAGGGGAGGCCAGCCCCAGCATTTT.

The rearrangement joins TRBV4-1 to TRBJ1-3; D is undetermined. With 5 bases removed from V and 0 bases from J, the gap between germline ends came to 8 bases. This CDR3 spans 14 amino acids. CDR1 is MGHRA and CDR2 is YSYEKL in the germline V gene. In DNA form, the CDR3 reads TGCGCCAGCAGCTCGAACCCCTCTGGAAACACCATATATTTT. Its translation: CASSSNPSGNTIYF.

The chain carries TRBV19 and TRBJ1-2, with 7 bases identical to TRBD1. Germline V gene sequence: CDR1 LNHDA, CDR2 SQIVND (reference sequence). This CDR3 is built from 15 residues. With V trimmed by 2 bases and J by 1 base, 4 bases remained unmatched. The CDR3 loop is CASSITGDSNYGYTF. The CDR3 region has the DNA TGTGCCAGTAGTATAACAGGGGATAGTAACTATGGCTACACCTTC.

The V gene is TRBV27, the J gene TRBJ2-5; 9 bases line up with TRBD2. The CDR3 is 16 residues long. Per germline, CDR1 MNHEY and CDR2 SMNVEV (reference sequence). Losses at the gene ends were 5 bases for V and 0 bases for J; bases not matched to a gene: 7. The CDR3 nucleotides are TGTGCCAGCAGTCCCTGGACTAGCGCTTACCAAGAGACCCAGTACTTC. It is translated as CASSPWTSAYQETQYF.

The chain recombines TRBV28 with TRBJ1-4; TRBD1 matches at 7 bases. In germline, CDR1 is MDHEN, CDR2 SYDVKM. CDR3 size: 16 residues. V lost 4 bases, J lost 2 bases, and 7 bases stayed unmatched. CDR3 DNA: TGTGCCAGCAGTTCTACGACAGGGATCACTAATGAAAAACTGTTTTTT. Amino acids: CASSSTTGITNEKLFF. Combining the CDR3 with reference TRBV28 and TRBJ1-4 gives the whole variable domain DVKVTQSSRYLVKRTGEKVFLECVQDMDHENMFWYRQDPGLGLRLIYFSYDVKMKEKGDIPEGYSVSREKKERFSLILESASTNQTSMYLCASSSTTGITNEKLFFGSGTQLSVL.

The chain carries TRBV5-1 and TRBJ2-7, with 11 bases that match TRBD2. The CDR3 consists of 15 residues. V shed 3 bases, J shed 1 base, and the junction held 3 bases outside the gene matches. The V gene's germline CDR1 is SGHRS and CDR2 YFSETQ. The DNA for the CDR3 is TGCGCCAGCAGCTCCTTAGCGGGAGGGTCCTACGAGCAGTACTTC. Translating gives CASSSLAGGSYEQYF.

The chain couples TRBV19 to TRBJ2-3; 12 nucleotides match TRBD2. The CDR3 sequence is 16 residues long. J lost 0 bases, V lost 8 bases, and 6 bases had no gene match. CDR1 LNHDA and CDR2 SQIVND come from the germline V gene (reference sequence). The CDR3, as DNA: TGTGCCAGTCGGACTAGCGGGGAAACTAGCACAGATACGCAGTATTTT. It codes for CASRTSGETSTDTQYF.

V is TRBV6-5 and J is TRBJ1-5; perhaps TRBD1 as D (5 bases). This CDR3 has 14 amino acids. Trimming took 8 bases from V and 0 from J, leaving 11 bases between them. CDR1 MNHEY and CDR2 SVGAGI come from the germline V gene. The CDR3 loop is CASRSGSSNQPQHF. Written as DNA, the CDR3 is TGTGCCAGCCGTTCAGGGTCTAGCAATCAGCCCCAGCATTTT.

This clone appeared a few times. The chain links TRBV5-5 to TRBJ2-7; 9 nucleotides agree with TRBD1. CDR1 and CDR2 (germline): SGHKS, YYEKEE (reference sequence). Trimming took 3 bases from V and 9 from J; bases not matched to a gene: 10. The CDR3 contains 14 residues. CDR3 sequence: CASSSGAGTGTQYF. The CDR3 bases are TGTGCCAGCAGCTCGGGAGCCGGGACAGGGACGCAGTACTTC.

The CDR3 DNA follows: TGTGCCAGCAGCCCTGAAATAGAGAACACCGGGGAGCTGTTTTTT. The encoded protein is CASSPEIENTGELFF. The V gene is TRBV7-2, the J gene TRBJ2-2; D is unresolved. CDR3 length equals 15 residues. Germline V lookup: CDR1 SGHTA, CDR2 FQGNSA. V was shortened by 5 bases and J by 1 base, with 11 bases between the two germline ends.

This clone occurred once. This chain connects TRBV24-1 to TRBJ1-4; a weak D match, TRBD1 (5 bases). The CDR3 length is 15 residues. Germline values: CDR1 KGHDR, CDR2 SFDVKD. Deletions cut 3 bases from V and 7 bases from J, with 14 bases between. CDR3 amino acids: CATSDPSGTREKLFF. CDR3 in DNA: TGTGCCACCAGTGATCCATCAGGGACGCGTGAAAAACTGTTTTTT.

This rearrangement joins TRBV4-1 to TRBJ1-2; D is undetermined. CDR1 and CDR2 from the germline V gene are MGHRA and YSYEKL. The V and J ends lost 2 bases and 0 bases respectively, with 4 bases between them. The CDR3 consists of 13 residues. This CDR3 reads CASSQQANYGYTF. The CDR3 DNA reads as TGCGCCAGCAGCCAACAAGCTAACTATGGCTACACCTTC.

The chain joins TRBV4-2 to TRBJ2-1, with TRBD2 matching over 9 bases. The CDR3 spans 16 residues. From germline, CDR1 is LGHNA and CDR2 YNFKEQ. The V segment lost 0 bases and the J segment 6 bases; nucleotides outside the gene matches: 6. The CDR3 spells CASSQEEAGGLNEQFF. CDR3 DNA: TGTGCCAGCAGCCAAGAAGAGGCGGGAGGGCTCAATGAGCAGTTCTTC.

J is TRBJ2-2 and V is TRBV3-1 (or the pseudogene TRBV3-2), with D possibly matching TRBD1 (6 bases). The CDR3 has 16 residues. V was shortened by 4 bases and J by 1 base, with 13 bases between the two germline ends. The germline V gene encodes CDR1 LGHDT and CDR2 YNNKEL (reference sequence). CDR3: CASSPRTALNTGELFF. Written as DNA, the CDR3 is TGTGCCAGCAGCCCAAGGACAGCCCTGAACACCGGGGAGCTGTTTTTT.

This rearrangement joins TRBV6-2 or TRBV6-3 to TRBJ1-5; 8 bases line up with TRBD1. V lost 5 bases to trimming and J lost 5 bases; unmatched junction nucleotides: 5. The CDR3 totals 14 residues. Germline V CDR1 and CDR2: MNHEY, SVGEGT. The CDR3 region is CASSGQGVYQPQHF. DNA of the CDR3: TGTGCCAGCAGTGGACAGGGCGTATATCAGCCCCAGCATTTT.

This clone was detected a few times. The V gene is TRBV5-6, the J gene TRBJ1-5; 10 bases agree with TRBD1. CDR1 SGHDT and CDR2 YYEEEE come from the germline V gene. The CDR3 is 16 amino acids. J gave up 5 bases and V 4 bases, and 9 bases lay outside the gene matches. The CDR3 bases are TGTGCCAGCAGCGCCGGGACAGGGGCACTTGATCAGCCCCAGCATTTT. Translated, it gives CASSAGTGALDQPQHF.

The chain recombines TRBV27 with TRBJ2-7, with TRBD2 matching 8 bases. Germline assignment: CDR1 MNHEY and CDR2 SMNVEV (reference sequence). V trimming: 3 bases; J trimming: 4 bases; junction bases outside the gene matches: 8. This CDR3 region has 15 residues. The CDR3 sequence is CASSFLGGRSYEQYF. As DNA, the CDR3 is TGTGCCAGCAGTTTTCTTGGCGGGAGGTCTTACGAGCAGTACTTC.

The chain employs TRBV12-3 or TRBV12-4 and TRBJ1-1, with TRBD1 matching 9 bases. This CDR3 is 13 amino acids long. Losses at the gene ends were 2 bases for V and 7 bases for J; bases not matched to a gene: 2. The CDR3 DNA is TGTGCCAGCAGTTTAAAGGGACAGGGTGAAGCTTTCTTT. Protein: CASSLKGQGEAFF.

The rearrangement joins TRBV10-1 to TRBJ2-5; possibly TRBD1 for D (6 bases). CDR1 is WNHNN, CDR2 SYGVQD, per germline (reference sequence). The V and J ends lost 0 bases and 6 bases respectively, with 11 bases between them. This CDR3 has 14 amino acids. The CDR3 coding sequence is TGCGCCAGCAGTGAGTCCGGCAGGGGACAGACCCAGTACTTC. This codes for CASSESGRGQTQYF.

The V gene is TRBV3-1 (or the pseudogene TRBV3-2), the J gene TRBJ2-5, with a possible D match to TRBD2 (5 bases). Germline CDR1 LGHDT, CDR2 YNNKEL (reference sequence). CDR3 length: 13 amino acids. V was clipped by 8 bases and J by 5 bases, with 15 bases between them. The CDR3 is CASLSRGVETQYF. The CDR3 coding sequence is TGTGCCAGCTTGTCTCGGGGTGTGGAGACCCAGTACTTC.